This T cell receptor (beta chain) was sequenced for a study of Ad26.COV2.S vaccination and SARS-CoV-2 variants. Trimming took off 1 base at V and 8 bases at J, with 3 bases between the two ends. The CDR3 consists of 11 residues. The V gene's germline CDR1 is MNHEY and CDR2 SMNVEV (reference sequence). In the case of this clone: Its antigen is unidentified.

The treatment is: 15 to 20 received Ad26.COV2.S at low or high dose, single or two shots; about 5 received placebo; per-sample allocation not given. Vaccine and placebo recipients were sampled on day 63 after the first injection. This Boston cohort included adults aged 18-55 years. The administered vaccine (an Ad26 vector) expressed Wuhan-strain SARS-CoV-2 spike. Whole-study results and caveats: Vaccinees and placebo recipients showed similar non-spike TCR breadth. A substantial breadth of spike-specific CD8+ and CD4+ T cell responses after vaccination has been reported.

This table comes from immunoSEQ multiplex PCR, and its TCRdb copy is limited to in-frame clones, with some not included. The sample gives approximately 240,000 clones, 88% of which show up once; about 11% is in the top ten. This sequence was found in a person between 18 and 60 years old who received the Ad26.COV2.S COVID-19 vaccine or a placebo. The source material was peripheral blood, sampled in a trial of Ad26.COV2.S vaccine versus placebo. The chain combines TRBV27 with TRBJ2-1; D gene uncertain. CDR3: CASSLLDEQFF. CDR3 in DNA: TGTGCCAGCAGTTTATTGGATGAGCAGTTCTTC.